What follows are 2 T cell receptor beta chains derived from one specimen sequenced in a study of radiotherapy plus CTLA-4 blockade in lung cancer (dated by TCRdb to 2016 to 2019). The method behind the library was the immunoSEQ multiplex PCR assay. In its TCRdb copy, this immuneACCESS table keeps in-frame sequences only and misses some clones. Where compared with another copy, unresolved V genes explain less than half of these, and the others have no known cause. This sample gives 90,000 to 100,000 clones in total; about 90% of them show up just once. Together, the top ten hold 4.5% to 6% of the sample. Sequencing used peripheral blood, obtained from a patient treated with radiotherapy plus ipilimumab. All receptors come from a human donor with non-small cell lung cancer that progressed on radiotherapy plus ipilimumab.

The chain is built from TRBV30 and TRBJ2-1, with 8 bases lining up with TRBD2. The CDR3 runs to 15 residues. Germline lookup yields CDR1 GTSNPN and CDR2 SVGIG (reference sequence). The trim removed 2 bases at V and 5 bases at J, leaving 8 bases unmatched. CDR3 region: CAWSPKREGDNEQFF. The CDR3 DNA reads TGTGCCTGGAGTCCGAAACGGGAGGGAGACAATGAGCAGTTCTTC.

The J gene is TRBJ2-2, the V gene TRBV14; no definite D call. Germline V gene data show CDR1 as SGHDN and CDR2 as FVKESK. The CDR3 is 17 residues long. V was shortened by 1 base and J by 0 bases, with 12 bases between the two germline ends. CDR3 loop: CASSQVVLLSNTGELFF. The DNA of the CDR3 is TGTGCCAGCAGCCAAGTCGTCCTTCTATCGAACACCGGGGAGCTGTTTTTT.